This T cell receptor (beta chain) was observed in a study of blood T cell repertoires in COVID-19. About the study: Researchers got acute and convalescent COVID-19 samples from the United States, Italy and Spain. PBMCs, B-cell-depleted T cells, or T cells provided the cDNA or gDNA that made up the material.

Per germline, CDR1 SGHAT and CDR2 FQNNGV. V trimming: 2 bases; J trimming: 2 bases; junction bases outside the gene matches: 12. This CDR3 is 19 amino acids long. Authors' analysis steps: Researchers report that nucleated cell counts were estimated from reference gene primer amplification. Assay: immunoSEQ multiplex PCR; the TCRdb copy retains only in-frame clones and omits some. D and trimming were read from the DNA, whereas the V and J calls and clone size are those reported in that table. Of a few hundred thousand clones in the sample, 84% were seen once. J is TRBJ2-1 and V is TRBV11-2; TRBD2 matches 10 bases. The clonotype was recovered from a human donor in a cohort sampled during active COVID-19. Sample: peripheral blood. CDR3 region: CASSLRLAGNSIPYNEQFF. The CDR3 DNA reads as TGTGCCAGCAGCTTAAGACTAGCGGGTAATTCCATCCCCTACAATGAGCAGTTCTTC.